This T cell receptor (beta chain) emerged from a study of cytomegalovirus exposure and HLA in healthy donors. Profiled with immunoSEQ multiplex PCR; TCRdb holds only in-frame clones, not every one. Of about 200,000 clones in the sample, approximately 82% were seen once. The J segment lost 0 bases and the V segment lost 4 bases, leaving 7 bases of the junction unmatched. CDR1 and CDR2 from the germline V gene are SEHNR and FQNEAQ (reference sequence). The CDR3 covers 17 residues. This receptor was identified in a young woman in good health and CMV-seronegative. The chain has TRBV7-9 and TRBJ2-7; 12 bases are a match to TRBD2. The sequenced material came from PBMCs. The CDR3 here is CASSWTSGTQISYEQYF. In DNA form, the CDR3 reads TGTGCCAGCAGCTGGACTAGCGGGACCCAGATCTCCTACGAGCAGTACTTC.